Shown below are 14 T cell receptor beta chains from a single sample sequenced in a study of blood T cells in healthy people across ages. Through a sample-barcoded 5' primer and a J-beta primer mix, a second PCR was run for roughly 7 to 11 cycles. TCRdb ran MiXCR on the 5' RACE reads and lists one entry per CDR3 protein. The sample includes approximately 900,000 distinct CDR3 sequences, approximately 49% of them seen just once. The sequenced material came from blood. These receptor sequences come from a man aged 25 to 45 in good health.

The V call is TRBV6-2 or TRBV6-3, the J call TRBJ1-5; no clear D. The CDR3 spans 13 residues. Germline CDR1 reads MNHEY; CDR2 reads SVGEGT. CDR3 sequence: CTDGRESNQPQHF. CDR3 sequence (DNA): TGTACCGATGGGAGGGAAAGCAATCAGCCCCAGCATTTT.

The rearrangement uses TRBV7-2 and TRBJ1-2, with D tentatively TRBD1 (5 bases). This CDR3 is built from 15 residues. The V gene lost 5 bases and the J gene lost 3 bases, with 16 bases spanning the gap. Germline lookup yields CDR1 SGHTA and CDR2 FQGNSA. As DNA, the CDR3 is TGTGCCAGCAGCCCAGTGGCCTTAGGGGACTATGGCTACACCTTC. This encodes CASSPVALGDYGYTF.

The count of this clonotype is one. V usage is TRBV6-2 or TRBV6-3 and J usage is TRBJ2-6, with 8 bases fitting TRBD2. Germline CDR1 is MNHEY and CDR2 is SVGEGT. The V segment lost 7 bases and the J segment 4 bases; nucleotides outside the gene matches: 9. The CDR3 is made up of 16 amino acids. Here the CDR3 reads CASTAGGTLGANVLTF. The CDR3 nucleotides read TGTGCCAGCACGGCGGGGGGCACGTTGGGGGCCAACGTCCTGACTTTC.

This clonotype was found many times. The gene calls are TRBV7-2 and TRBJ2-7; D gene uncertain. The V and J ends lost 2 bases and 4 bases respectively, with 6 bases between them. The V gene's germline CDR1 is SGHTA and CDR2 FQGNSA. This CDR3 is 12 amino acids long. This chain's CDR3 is CASSLTTYEQYF. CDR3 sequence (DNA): TGTGCCAGCAGCTTAACCACTTACGAGCAGTACTTC.

In DNA, the CDR3 is TGCGCCAGCAGCAGGGACGATATCTCCTATAATTCACCCCTCCACTTT. It codes for CASSRDDISYNSPLHF. V and J are TRBV5-1 and TRBJ1-6; D may be TRBD1 (5 bases). V was clipped by 4 bases and J by 0 bases, with 11 bases between them. The V gene's germline CDR1 is SGHRS and CDR2 YFSETQ. The CDR3 length is 16 residues.

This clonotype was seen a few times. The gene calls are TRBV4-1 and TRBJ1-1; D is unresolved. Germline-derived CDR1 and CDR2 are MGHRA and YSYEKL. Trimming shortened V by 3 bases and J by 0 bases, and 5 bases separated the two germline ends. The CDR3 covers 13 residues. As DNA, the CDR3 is TGCGCCAGCAGCCACCCCATGAACACTGAAGCTTTCTTT. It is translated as CASSHPMNTEAFF.

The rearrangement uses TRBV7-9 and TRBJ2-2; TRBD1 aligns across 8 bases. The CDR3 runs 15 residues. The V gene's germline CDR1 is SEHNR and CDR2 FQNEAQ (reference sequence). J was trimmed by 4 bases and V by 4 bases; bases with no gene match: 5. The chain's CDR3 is CASSSQTGVTGELFF. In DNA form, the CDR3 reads TGTGCCAGCAGCTCTCAGACAGGGGTCACCGGGGAGCTGTTTTTT. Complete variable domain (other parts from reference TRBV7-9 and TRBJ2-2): DTGVSQNPRHKITKRGQNVTFRCDPISEHNRLYWYRQTLGQGPEFLTYFQNEAQLEKSRLLSDRFSAERPKGSFSTLEIQRTEQGDSAMYLCASSSQTGVTGELFFGEGSRLTVL.

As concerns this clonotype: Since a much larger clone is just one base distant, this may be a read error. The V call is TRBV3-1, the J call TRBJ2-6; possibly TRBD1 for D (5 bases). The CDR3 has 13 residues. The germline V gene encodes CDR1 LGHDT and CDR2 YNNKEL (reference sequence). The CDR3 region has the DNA TGTGCCAGCAGCCAACAAGGGGCCAGCGTCCTGACTTTC. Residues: CASSQQGASVLTF.

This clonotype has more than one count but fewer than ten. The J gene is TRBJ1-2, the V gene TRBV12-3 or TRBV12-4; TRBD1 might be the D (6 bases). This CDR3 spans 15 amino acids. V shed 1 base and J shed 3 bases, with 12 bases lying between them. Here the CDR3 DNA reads TGTGCCAGCAGTTTAGACAGGGCGGTTGACTATGGCTACACCTTC. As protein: CASSLDRAVDYGYTF.

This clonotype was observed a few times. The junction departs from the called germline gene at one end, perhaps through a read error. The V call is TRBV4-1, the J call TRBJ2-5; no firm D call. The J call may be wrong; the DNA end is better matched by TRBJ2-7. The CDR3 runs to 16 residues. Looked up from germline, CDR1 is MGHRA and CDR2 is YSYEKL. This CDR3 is CASSQDVRNLPYEQYF. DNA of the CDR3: TGCGCCAGTAGCCAAGATGTCAGAAATCTACCCTACGAGCAGTACTTC.

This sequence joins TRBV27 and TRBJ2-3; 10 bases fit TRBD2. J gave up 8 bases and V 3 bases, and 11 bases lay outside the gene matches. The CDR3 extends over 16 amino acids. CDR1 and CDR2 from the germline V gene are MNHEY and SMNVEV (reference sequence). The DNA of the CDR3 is TGTGCCAGCAGTTTTCAGGCTAGCGGGGGCGTAGGTACGCAGTATTTT. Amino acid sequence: CASSFQASGGVGTQYF.

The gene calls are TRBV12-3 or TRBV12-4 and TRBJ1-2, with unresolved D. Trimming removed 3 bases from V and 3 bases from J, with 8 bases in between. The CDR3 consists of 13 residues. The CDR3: CASSFERDYGYTF. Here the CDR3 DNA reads TGTGCCAGCAGTTTTGAGAGAGACTATGGCTACACCTTC.

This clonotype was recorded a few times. CDR3 in DNA: TGTGCCAGCAGCTACTCCTTGGGGCGGCAGCCCCAGCATTTT. This gives the protein CASSYSLGRQPQHF. This chain links TRBV5-6 with TRBJ1-5, with D perhaps matching TRBD1 (5 bases). CDR1 is SGHDT and CDR2 is YYEEEE in the germline V gene. The CDR3 loop spans 14 amino acids. Trimming removed 3 bases at V and 7 bases at J, with 14 bases between.

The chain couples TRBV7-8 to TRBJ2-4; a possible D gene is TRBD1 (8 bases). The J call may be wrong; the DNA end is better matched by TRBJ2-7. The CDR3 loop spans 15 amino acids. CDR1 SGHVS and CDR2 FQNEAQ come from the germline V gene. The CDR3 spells CASSPTGGQVSEQYF. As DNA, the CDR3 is TGTGCCAGCAGCCCTACGGGGGGACAGGTCTCCGAGCAGTACTTC.